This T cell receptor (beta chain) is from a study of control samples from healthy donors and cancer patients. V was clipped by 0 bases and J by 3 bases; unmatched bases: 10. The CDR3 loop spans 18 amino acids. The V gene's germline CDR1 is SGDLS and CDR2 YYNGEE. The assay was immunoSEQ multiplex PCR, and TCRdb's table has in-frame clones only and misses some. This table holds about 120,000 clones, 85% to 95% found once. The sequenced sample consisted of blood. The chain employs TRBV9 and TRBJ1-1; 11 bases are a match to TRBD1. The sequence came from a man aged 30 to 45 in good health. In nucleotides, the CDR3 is TGTGCCAGCAGCGTAGGCAAAGGACAGGGGGCCCGGGACACTGAAGCTTTCTTT. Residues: CASSVGKGQGARDTEAFF.